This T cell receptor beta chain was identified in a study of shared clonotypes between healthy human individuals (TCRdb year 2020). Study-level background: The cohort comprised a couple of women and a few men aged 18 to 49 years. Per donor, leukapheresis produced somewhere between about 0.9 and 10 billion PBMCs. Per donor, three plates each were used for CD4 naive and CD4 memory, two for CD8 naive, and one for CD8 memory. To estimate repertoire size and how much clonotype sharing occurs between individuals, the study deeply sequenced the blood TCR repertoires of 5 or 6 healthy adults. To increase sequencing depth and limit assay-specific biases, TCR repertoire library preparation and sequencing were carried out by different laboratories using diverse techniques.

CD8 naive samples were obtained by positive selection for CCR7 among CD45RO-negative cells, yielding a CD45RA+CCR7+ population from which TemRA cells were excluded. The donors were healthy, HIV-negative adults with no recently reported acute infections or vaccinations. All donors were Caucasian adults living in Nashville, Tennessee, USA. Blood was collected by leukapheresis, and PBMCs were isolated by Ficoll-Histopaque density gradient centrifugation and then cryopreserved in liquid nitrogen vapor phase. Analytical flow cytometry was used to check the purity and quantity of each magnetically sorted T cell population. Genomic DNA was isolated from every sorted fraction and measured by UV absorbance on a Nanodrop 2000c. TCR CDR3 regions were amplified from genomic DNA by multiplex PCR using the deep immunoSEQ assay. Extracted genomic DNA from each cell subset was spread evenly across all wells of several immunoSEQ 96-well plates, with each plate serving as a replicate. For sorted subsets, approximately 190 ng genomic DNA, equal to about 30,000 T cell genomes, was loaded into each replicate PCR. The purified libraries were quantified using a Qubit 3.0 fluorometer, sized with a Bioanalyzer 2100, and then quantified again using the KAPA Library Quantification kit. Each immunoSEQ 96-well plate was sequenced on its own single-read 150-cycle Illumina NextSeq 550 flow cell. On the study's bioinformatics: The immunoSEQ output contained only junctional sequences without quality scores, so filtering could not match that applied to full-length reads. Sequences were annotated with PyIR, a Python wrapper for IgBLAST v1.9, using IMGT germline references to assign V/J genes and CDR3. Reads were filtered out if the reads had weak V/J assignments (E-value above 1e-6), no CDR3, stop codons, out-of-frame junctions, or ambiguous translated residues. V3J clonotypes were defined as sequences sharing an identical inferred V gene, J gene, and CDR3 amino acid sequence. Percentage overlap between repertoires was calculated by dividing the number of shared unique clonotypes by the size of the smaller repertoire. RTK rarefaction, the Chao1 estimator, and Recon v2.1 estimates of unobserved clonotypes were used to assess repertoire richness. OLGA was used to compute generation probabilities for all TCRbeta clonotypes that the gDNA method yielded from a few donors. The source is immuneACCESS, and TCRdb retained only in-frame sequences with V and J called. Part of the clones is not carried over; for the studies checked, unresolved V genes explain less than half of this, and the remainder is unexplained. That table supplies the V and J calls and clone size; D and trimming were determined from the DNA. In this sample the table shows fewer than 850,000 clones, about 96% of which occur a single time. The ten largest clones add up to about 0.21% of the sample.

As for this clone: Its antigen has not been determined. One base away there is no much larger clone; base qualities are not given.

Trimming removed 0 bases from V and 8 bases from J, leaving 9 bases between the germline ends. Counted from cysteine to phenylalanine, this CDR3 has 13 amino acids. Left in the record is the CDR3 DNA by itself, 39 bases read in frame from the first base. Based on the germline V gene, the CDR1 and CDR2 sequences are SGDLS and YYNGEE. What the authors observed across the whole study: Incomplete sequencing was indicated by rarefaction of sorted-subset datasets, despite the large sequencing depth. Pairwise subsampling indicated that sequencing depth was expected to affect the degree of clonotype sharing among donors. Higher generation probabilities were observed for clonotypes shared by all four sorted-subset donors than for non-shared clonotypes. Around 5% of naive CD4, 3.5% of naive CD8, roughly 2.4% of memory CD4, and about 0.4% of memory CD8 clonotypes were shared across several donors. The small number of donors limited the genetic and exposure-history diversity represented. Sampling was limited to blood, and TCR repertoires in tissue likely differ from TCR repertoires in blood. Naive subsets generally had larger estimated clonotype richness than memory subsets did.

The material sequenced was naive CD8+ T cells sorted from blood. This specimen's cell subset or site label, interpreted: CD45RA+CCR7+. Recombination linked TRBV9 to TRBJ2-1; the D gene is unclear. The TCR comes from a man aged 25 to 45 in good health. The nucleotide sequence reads TGTGCCAGCAGCGTAGGCTCCTTTTATGAGCAGTTCTTC. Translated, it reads CASSVGSFYEQFF.